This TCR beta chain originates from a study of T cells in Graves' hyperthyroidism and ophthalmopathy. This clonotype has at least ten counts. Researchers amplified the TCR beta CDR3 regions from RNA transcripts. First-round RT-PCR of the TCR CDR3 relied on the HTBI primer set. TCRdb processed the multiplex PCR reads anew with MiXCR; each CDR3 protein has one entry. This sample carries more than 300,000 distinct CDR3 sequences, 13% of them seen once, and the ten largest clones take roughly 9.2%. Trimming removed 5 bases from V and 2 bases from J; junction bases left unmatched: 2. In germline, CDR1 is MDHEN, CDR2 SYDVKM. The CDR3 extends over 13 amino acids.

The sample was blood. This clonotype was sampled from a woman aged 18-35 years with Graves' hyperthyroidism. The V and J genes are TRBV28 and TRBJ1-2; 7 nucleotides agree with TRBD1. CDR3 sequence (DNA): TGTGCCAGCAGTAAACAGGGGAACTATGGCTACACCTTC. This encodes CASSKQGNYGYTF.